The following is a T cell receptor (beta chain) sequence with its context. Its antigen has not been determined. The record has no base qualities; no much larger clone is one base away. This sample is part of a study of CD8+CD57+ T cells in acquired aplastic anemia (dated by TCRdb to the late 2010s). In the study overall: DNA extracted from sorted CD4+ and CD8+ cells had a mean of roughly 3.3 ug, with a range of about 0.19 to 27.4 ug. CD8+CD57+ expansion was defined as frequency above the mean frequency observed in healthy subjects. Findings and caveats that apply to the study as a whole: Around 27 CD8+ CDR3 sequences were found to be shared between patients and controls, but these sequences appeared to be highly expressed in patients and within the immunodominant clones of the patients. Between patients and healthy controls, no significant difference in CD8+ Simpson's diversity was found (P=0.060).

Profiling of TCR beta VDJ combinations and CDR3 sequences used genomic DNA as the template. An Illumina HiSeq 2000 was the platform used for TCR repertoire sequencing. Regarding the original processing steps: Repertoire assessment relied on Simpson's diversity index, CDR3 size and DJ length profiles, and TRBV/TRBJ rearrangement plots. Whichever DNA sequence was most abundant in the deep sequencing data was defined as the immunodominant clone. CDR3 amino acid sequences were screened for sharing across subjects and were compared with published repertoires and the VDJdb database. TCRdb trimmed public reads at Q25 via fastp, called clones via MiXCR and kept in-frame beta chains. Every CDR3 protein is listed once, alongside the most common genes and DNA of its rows. The V and J calls here are based on TCRdb, not the publication. In this sample the table shows 300,000 or so distinct CDR3 sequences, under 60% of which occur a single time. In total, the top ten clones hold around 1.2% of the sample.

Germline trimming amounts to 5 bases on V and 3 bases on J, with 15 as the count of junction bases outside the gene matches. The CDR3 goes from the cysteine to the phenylalanine over 16 residues. Solely the CDR3 DNA is kept, with 48 bases framed from the first base. As encoded in the germline V gene (reference sequence), CDR1 is DFQATT while CDR2 is SNEGSKA. Patients chosen for sequencing had shown expansion of CD8+CD57+ cells by flow cytometry. Every patient had a diagnosis of severe acquired aplastic anemia based on International Study of Aplastic Anemia and Agranulocytosis and Camitta criteria. At the time blood was sampled, none of the patients had received any therapy. TCR repertoires of sorted CD4+ and CD8+ blood T cells from severe aplastic anemia patients and healthy subjects were deep-sequenced in the study. In the USA, patient enrollment took place under clinicaltrials.gov protocols 00001620, 01623167, 00001397, 00071045, 00081523 and 00961064. Ficoll-Paque density gradient centrifugation was used to isolate peripheral blood mononuclear cells. CD4+ and CD8+ T cells were sorted by FACS or magnetic beads before DNA extraction.

Recombination linked TRBV20-1 to TRBJ2-7; TRBD1 matches 8 bases in the middle. The TCR originated in a human donor with aplastic anemia. Specimen: sorted CD4+, CD8+, or CD8+CD57+ T cells (not recorded which) from PBMCs. The CDR3 is CSAHLRSGGARYEQYF. The nucleotide sequence reads as follows: TGCAGTGCTCACCTACGATCAGGGGGCGCCCGCTACGAGCAGTACTTC.